Below, 29 T cell receptor beta chains from the same sample are listed, as sequenced in a study of T cells in Graves' hyperthyroidism and ophthalmopathy. Amplification of TCR beta CDR3 regions was performed using RNA transcripts as template. The HTBI primer set was used in a first-round RT-PCR of the TCR CDR3. TCRdb re-derived calls from the multiplex PCR reads in MiXCR, one entry per CDR3 protein. The sample records around 450,000 distinct CDR3 sequences, less than 20% being singletons. Sequencing used blood. Every receptor here comes from a woman under 30 with Graves' hyperthyroidism.

This rearrangement joins TRBV6-5 to TRBJ2-1; 14 nucleotides match TRBD2. Per the germline V gene, CDR1 is MNHEY and CDR2 is SVGAGI. This CDR3 contains 16 residues. V dropped 5 bases and J dropped 10; count of bases not matched to a gene: 10. CDR3 sequence: CASSLRTSGRFWEQFF. The CDR3 nucleotides read TGTGCCAGCAGTCTACGGACTAGCGGGAGGTTTTGGGAGCAGTTCTTC.

V usage is TRBV9 and J usage is TRBJ2-1; possibly TRBD2 for D (5 bases). Germline-derived CDR1 and CDR2 are SGDLS and YYNGEE. The CDR3 runs 16 residues. The germline V and J ends were trimmed by 0 bases and 4 bases, with 14 bases remaining between them. The CDR3 DNA reads TGTGCCAGCAGCGTAGAGGCAGCGGCCTCTTACAATGAGCAGTTCTTC. Translation gives CASSVEAAASYNEQFF.

In regard to this clonotype: A much larger clone lies one base from this, so it may be a read error. This chain uses TRBV3-1 with TRBJ2-7, with unresolved D. The J call could be wrong; TRBJ2-1 is a better fit for the DNA end. Looked up from germline, CDR1 is LGHDT and CDR2 is YNNKEL (reference sequence). This CDR3 region has 15 residues. Here the CDR3 reads CASSQDGAVTYEQFF. The CDR3 DNA is TGTGCCAGCAGCCAAGACGGCGCGGTTACCTACGAGCAGTTCTTC.

This clonotype was seen repeatedly, ten times or more. The chain recombines TRBV11-2 with TRBJ1-2; unclear D gene. This CDR3 comprises 14 residues. Germline V gene lookup returns CDR1 SGHAT and CDR2 FQNNGV. Trimming shortened V by 5 bases and J by 4 bases, and 14 bases separated the two germline ends. CDR3 in amino acids: CASSNTGKPYGYTF. CDR3 coding DNA: TGTGCCAGCAGCAATACCGGGAAACCCTATGGCTACACCTTC. The full variable domain, with the rest looked up from reference TRBV11-2 and TRBJ1-2, is EAGVAQSPRYKIIEKRQSVAFWCNPISGHATLYWYQQILGQGPKLLIQFQNNGVVDDSQLPKDRFSAERLKGVDSTLKIQPAKLEDSAVYLCASSNTGKPYGYTFGSGTRLTVV.

The chain carries TRBV20-1 and TRBJ2-3, with 8 bases matching TRBD1. Germline V gives CDR1 DFQATT, CDR2 SNEGSKA (reference sequence). The CDR3 length is 15 residues. Trimming cost V 3 bases and J 2 bases; bases outside gene matches: 7. This CDR3 reads CSASSRDRNTDTQYF. Here the CDR3 DNA reads TGCAGTGCTAGTTCCCGGGACAGGAACACAGATACGCAGTATTTT.

This clonotype was seen at least ten times. The chain uses TRBV7-8 and TRBJ2-2; 11 nucleotides agree with TRBD2. V lost 5 bases, J lost 0 bases, and 5 bases stayed unmatched. Germline CDR1 is SGHVS and CDR2 is FQNEAQ. CDR3 length: 17 amino acids. The CDR3 here is CASSLLAGGANTGELFF. As DNA, the CDR3 is TGTGCCAGCAGCCTCCTAGCGGGAGGAGCGAACACCGGGGAGCTGTTTTTT.

This chain links TRBV4-1 with TRBJ1-4; D remains unclear. Germline CDR1 and CDR2: MGHRA and YSYEKL. V was trimmed by 0 bases and J by 7 bases, leaving 21 bases between them. The CDR3 covers 18 residues. The CDR3 sequence is CASSQENFLIYLREKLFF. CDR3 DNA: TGCGCCAGCAGCCAAGAGAACTTTCTTATATACCTCCGTGAAAAACTGTTTTTT.

A remark on this clonotype: One end of the junction does not line up with germline, which may come from a read error. This chain links TRBV20-1 with TRBJ2-1, with a tentative D call TRBD2 (6 bases). Germline CDR1 reads DFQATT; CDR2 reads SNEGSKA (reference sequence). The CDR3 totals 14 residues. The CDR3 DNA reads TGCAGTGCGTTGGGACTTAGCTCCTACAATGGGCAGTTCTTC. It codes for CSALGLSSYNGQFF.

This clonotype was observed a handful of times. The CDR3 bases are TGTGCCAGCAGTTACGACAGCCCCCAAGAGACCCAGTACTTC. Translating it yields CASSYDSPQETQYF. This chain links TRBV6-2 or TRBV6-3 with TRBJ2-5; a possible D gene is TRBD1 (5 bases). The V gene's germline CDR1 is MNHEY and CDR2 SVGEGT. The CDR3 totals 14 residues. Deletions cut 2 bases from V and 1 base from J, with 8 bases between.

The table lists this clonotype with many counts. The rearrangement joins TRBV3-1 to TRBJ2-7, with a weak D call TRBD2 (6 bases). Deletions cut 4 bases from V and 3 bases from J, with 13 bases between. Germline loops: CDR1 LGHDT, CDR2 YNNKEL (reference sequence). The CDR3 has 14 amino acids. CDR3: CASSPGLHRYEQYF. The CDR3 DNA reads TGTGCCAGCAGCCCGGGACTCCACCGCTACGAGCAGTACTTC.

This clonotype was detected ten times or more. The V gene is TRBV7-6, the J gene TRBJ2-7; 9 bases are a match to TRBD1. J gave up 6 bases and V 5 bases, and 5 bases lay outside the gene matches. The length of the CDR3 is 13 residues. Germline assignment: CDR1 SGHVS and CDR2 FNYEAQ. The DNA of the CDR3 is TGTGCCAGCAGCCCCGGGACAGGGCCCGAGCAGTACTTC. Amino acid sequence: CASSPGTGPEQYF. The full variable domain, its missing parts supplied by reference TRBV7-6 and TRBJ2-7, is GAGVSQSPRYKVTKRGQDVALRCDPISGHVSLYWYRQALGQGPEFLTYFNYEAQQDKSGLPNDRFSAERPEGSISTLTIQRTEQRDSAMYRCASSPGTGPEQYFGPGTRLTVT.

This clonotype was counted many times. The chain recombines TRBV6-1 with TRBJ2-3; D is unclear. CDR1 and CDR2 from the germline V gene are MNHNS and SASEGT. Trimming pared 6 bases from V and 2 bases from J, leaving 3 bases between. The CDR3 is 11 residues long. CDR3 sequence: CASRDTDTQYF. CDR3 bases: TGTGCCAGCAGGGACACAGATACGCAGTATTTT.

This chain links TRBV4-2 with TRBJ1-1; possible D gene TRBD1, 5 bases. The CDR3 extends over 16 amino acids. Between the trimmed V and J ends, which lost 1 base and 4 bases, there was a span of 16 bases. Per the germline V gene, CDR1 is LGHNA and CDR2 is YNFKEQ. CDR3 bases: TGTGCCAGCAGCCAAGCTCCTAGGCCGGGGGGCACTGAAGCTTTCTTT. This translates into CASSQAPRPGGTEAFF.

This clonotype was seen many times. This chain uses TRBV28 with TRBJ2-7, with a possible D match to TRBD2 (5 bases). V was trimmed by 4 bases and J by 4 bases, leaving 8 bases between them. The CDR3 totals 12 residues. Germline V gene lookup returns CDR1 MDHEN and CDR2 SYDVKM. Written as DNA, the CDR3 is TGTGCCAGCAGTTGGGGAGTTTACGAGCAGTACTTC. Amino acids: CASSWGVYEQYF.

This clonotype was detected ten times or more. The chain carries TRBV18 and TRBJ1-1; D uncertain. CDR3 length: 13 amino acids. V lost 2 bases, J lost 3 bases, and 7 bases lay in between. The germline CDR1 and CDR2 sequences are KGHSH and LQKENI. In DNA, the CDR3 is TGTGCCAGCTCACCAAGCAGAGACACTGAAGCTTTCTTT. Its protein product is CASSPSRDTEAFF.

This clonotype turned up a few times. The chain employs TRBV15 and TRBJ2-1; D remains ambiguous. This CDR3 is built from 15 residues. Germline CDR1 reads LNHNV; CDR2 reads YYDKDF (reference sequence). Trimming took off 0 bases at V and 12 bases at J, with 18 bases between the two ends. The CDR3 DNA reads as TGTGCCACCAGCAGAGATTCCTCCGTTGGGGATGGGCAGTTCTTC. Its translation: CATSRDSSVGDGQFF.

The V call is TRBV6-2 or TRBV6-3, the J call TRBJ1-2; no clear D. The V and J ends lost 5 bases and 2 bases respectively, with 12 bases between them. The germline CDR1 and CDR2 sequences are MNHEY and SVGEGT. CDR3 length equals 14 residues. The CDR3 loop reads CASSHPGTNYGYTF. In nucleotides, the CDR3 is TGTGCCAGCAGTCATCCCGGCACAAACTATGGCTACACCTTC.

Notes on this clonotype: Its ends do not fully match the called genes, so a read error is possible. V and J are TRBV28 and TRBJ2-7; TRBD1 is a possible D gene (5 bases). The V gene's germline CDR1 is MDHEN and CDR2 SYDVKM. CDR3 length: 12 amino acids. CDR3 in amino acids: CASSFRDRVTVF. In DNA form, the CDR3 reads TGTGCCAGCAGTTTTAGAGACAGAGTAACAGTATTC.

The chain carries TRBV4-2 and TRBJ2-1; the match to TRBD2 covers 11 bases. Unmatched junction bases numbered 12, after V lost 4 bases and J lost 7 bases. Germline CDR1 LGHNA, CDR2 YNFKEQ. The CDR3 sequence is 17 residues long. DNA for the CDR3: TGTGCCAGCAGCCGCGGGGTAGCGGGGGGGTTACGGAATGAGCAGTTCTTC. Translating gives CASSRGVAGGLRNEQFF.

This chain uses TRBV19 with TRBJ2-1; D is perhaps TRBD1 (6 bases). The CDR3 runs to 13 residues. CDR1 is LNHDA, CDR2 SQIVND, per germline (reference sequence). Deletions cut 7 bases from V and 4 bases from J, with 11 bases between. The CDR3, as DNA: TGTGCCAGTAAGGACAGCTCATACAATGAGCAGTTCTTC. It yields the protein CASKDSSYNEQFF. Filled out from reference TRBV19 and TRBJ2-1, the complete variable domain reads DGGITQSPKYLFRKEGQNVTLSCEQNLNHDAMYWYRQDPGQGLRLIYYSQIVNDFQKGDIAEGYSVSREKKESFPLTVTSAQKNPTAFYLCASKDSSYNEQFFGPGTRLTVL.

In this sample, this clonotype turned up many times. The chain carries TRBV12-3 or TRBV12-4 and TRBJ2-5; 8 bases line up with TRBD1. The CDR3 is 15 amino acids. V shed 1 base and J 2 bases; nucleotides not matched to a gene: 3. As DNA, the CDR3 is TGTGCCAGCAGTTTAGGGACAGGGAAACAAGAGACCCAGTACTTC. Translation gives CASSLGTGKQETQYF.

This clonotype came up many times. V and J are TRBV7-2 and TRBJ1-6; D is possibly TRBD1 (5 bases). V lost 1 base and J 9 bases, leaving 16 bases between the germline ends. The CDR3 is made up of 16 amino acids. Per germline, CDR1 SGHTA and CDR2 FQGNSA. CDR3 bases: TGTGCCAGCAGCTTAGTGACAGCTCTCGATTCTTCACCCCTCCACTTT. It codes for CASSLVTALDSSPLHF.

This clonotype was found many times. This rearrangement joins TRBV27 to TRBJ2-3; D possibly corresponds to TRBD2 (6 bases). Trimming pared 3 bases from V and 0 bases from J, leaving 10 bases between. Germline V gene sequence: CDR1 MNHEY, CDR2 SMNVEV (reference sequence). The CDR3 consists of 15 residues. CDR3 nucleotide sequence: TGTGCCAGCAGTTTTTTGGCGGGGAGCACAGATACGCAGTATTTT. It yields the protein CASSFLAGSTDTQYF.

The chain links TRBV6-1 to TRBJ1-1; tentative D call: TRBD1 (6 bases). Germline CDR1 is MNHNS and CDR2 is SASEGT. This CDR3 is 12 amino acids long. The germline V and J ends were trimmed by 9 bases and 0 bases, with 8 bases remaining between them. The CDR3 is CARGQMNTEAFF. The CDR3 nucleotides read TGTGCCAGAGGACAGATGAACACTGAAGCTTTCTTT.

There are many counts of this clonotype. The chain uses TRBV27 and TRBJ1-1; TRBD1 matches at 9 bases. Germline V gene sequence: CDR1 MNHEY, CDR2 SMNVEV (reference sequence). The CDR3 runs to 15 residues. V trimming: 5 bases; J trimming: 1 base; junction bases outside the gene matches: 5. In DNA form, the CDR3 reads TGTGCCAGCAGTACGTACAGGGGGCGGAACACTGAAGCTTTCTTT. Encoded protein: CASSTYRGRNTEAFF.

Many counts were recorded for this clonotype. The chain recombines TRBV27 with TRBJ2-1, with TRBD2 as a possible D gene (5 bases). The V gene lost 6 bases and the J gene lost 10 bases, with 22 bases spanning the gap. Germline loops: CDR1 MNHEY, CDR2 SMNVEV (reference sequence). The CDR3 is 15 residues long. The chain's CDR3 is CASSPSRIKRTEQFF. CDR3 DNA: TGTGCCAGCAGCCCGTCTCGGATCAAGCGGACCGAGCAGTTCTTC.

This clonotype was recorded at least ten times. V usage is TRBV2 and J usage is TRBJ2-7; D unresolved. V dropped 6 bases and J dropped 5 bases, with 8 bases sitting between them. Germline V gene lookup returns CDR1 SNHLY and CDR2 FYNNEI. The CDR3 loop spans 11 amino acids. The CDR3 sequence is CASSQSDEQYF. CDR3 DNA: TGTGCCAGCAGCCAAAGCGACGAGCAGTACTTC.

The chain joins TRBV19 to TRBJ2-6; no clear D. This CDR3 comprises 15 residues. Germline values: CDR1 LNHDA, CDR2 SQIVND (reference sequence). The V gene lost 3 bases and the J gene lost 2 bases, with 8 bases spanning the gap. CDR3 sequence reads: CASSIWEPGANVLTF. The CDR3 bases are TGTGCCAGTAGTATCTGGGAACCTGGGGCCAACGTCCTGACTTTC.

Comments on this clonotype: A much larger clone lies one base from this, so it may be a read error. Without the conserved terminal phenylalanine or tryptophan, this CDR3 likely stems from a read error. V is TRBV19 and J is TRBJ2-3, with 8 bases lining up with TRBD1. Germline CDR1 reads LNHDA; CDR2 reads SQIVND (reference sequence). This CDR3 spans 15 amino acids. J was trimmed by 4 bases and V by 6 bases; bases with no gene match: 9. CDR3 loop: CASRKRTGTADTQYL. The CDR3 DNA reads TGTGCCAGTAGAAAACGGACAGGGACCGCAGATACGCAGTATCTT.